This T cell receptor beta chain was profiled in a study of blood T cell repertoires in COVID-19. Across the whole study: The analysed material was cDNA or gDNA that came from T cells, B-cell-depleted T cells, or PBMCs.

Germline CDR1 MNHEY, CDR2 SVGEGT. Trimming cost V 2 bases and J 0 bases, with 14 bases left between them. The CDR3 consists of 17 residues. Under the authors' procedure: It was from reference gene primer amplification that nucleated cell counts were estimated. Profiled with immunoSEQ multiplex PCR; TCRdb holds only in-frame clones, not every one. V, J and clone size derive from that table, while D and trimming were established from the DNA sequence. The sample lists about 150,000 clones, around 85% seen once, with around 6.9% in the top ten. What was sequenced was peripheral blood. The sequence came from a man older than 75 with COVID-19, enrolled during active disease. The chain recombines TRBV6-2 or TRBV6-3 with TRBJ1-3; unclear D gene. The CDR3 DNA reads TGTGCCAGCAGTTACCCTAGCACCACAGCCTCTGGAAACACCATATATTTT. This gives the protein CASSYPSTTASGNTIYF.